These 26 T cell receptor beta chains originate from one sample sequenced in a study of control samples from healthy donors and cancer patients (dated by TCRdb to about 2020). Library prep was done by the immunoSEQ multiplex PCR assay. TCRdb took over this immuneACCESS table, retaining in-frame rearrangements with V and J assigned. Such tables are incomplete; in checked studies, under half of the missing clones stem from an unresolved V gene, and the remainder is unexplained. The sample table holds over 150,000 clones, of which 96% were seen once. Approximately 0.97% of the sample is held by the ten biggest clonotypes. The sample consisted of blood. These receptors all come from a woman aged 25 to 39 in good health.

V usage is TRBV19 and J usage is TRBJ1-6; the match to TRBD1 covers 9 bases. CDR1 and CDR2 (germline): LNHDA, SQIVND (reference sequence). V shed 3 bases and J 9 bases; nucleotides not matched to a gene: 12. This CDR3 contains 17 residues. CDR3 amino acids: CASSISAGQGMASPLHF. CDR3 nucleotide sequence: TGTGCCAGTAGTATCTCCGCGGGACAGGGCATGGCTTCACCCCTCCACTTT.

The rearrangement links TRBV10-3 to TRBJ1-1; D perhaps matches TRBD1 (5 bases). Trimming took 8 bases from V and 1 from J, leaving 11 bases between them. CDR1 is ENHRY and CDR2 is SYGVKD in the germline V gene. This CDR3 has 13 amino acids. The CDR3 DNA sequence: TGTGCCATCCAAGGGGTGGGGAACACTGAAGCTTTCTTT. Residues: CAIQGVGNTEAFF.

V and J are TRBV30 and TRBJ1-1, with TRBD1 matching over 10 bases. J was trimmed by 1 base and V by 5 bases; bases with no gene match: 7. Germline V gene lookup returns CDR1 GTSNPN and CDR2 SVGIG (reference sequence). The CDR3 length is 15 residues. CDR3 bases: TGTGCCTGGGACAGGGGGCTGGTACAGAACACTGAAGCTTTCTTT. This sequence encodes CAWDRGLVQNTEAFF.

The chain carries TRBV10-3 and TRBJ2-2; D not resolved. V shed 8 bases and J shed 2 bases, with 12 bases lying between them. Looked up from germline, CDR1 is ENHRY and CDR2 is SYGVKD. The CDR3 covers 14 residues. The CDR3, as DNA: TGTGCCATCCAGTCCTATGGAAACACCGGGGAGCTGTTTTTT. It yields the protein CAIQSYGNTGELFF.

V and J are TRBV9 and TRBJ1-2; D uncertain. Trimming shortened V by 4 bases and J by 4 bases, and 14 bases separated the two germline ends. Germline V gene sequence: CDR1 SGDLS, CDR2 YYNGEE. This CDR3 has 14 amino acids. The DNA for the CDR3 is TGTGCCAGCAGCTTAGACGGGCCGGGCTATGGCTACACCTTC. Translation gives CASSLDGPGYGYTF.

The chain carries TRBV25-1 and TRBJ1-2; D gene uncertain. In germline, CDR1 is MGHDK, CDR2 SYGVNS. The CDR3 covers 13 residues. Trimming pared 0 bases from V and 5 bases from J, leaving 7 bases between. CDR3 in amino acids: CASSEYGGYGYTF. In DNA form, the CDR3 reads TGTGCCAGCAGTGAATATGGAGGGTATGGCTACACCTTC.

V is TRBV10-3 and J is TRBJ1-1; no clear D. V lost 3 bases and J 7 bases, leaving 9 bases between the germline ends. Germline values: CDR1 ENHRY, CDR2 SYGVKD. This CDR3 is 12 amino acids long. This CDR3 is CAISEVSGEAFF. The CDR3 DNA sequence: TGTGCCATCAGTGAAGTTTCAGGTGAAGCTTTCTTT.

The genes are TRBV7-9 and TRBJ1-2; D is unresolved. The V gene lost 4 bases and the J gene lost 7 bases, with 16 bases spanning the gap. There are 14 residues in the CDR3. CDR1 is SEHNR, CDR2 FQNEAQ, per germline (reference sequence). The CDR3 DNA reads as TGTGCCAGCAGCTCCGAACTAGAATCGGGTGGCTACACCTTC. This sequence encodes CASSSELESGGYTF.

The chain carries TRBV19 and TRBJ1-4, with D possibly TRBD1 on 5 matching bases. The CDR3 spans 17 residues. The germline V gene has CDR1 LNHDA and CDR2 SQIVND (reference sequence). V lost 5 bases and J 2 bases, leaving 18 bases between the germline ends. CDR3 region: CASSLRGAKYTNEKLFF. CDR3 bases: TGTGCCAGTAGTCTCCGAGGGGCAAAATATACTAATGAAAAACTGTTTTTT.

This clone showed up just once. The CDR3 DNA is TGTGCCAGCAGCCGTTTCCGGGACACAAGTCAGCCCCAGCATTTT. Translating gives CASSRFRDTSQPQHF. This sequence joins TRBV3-1 (or the pseudogene TRBV3-2) and TRBJ1-5, with D perhaps matching TRBD1 (6 bases). Trimming cost V 4 bases and J 6 bases, with 16 bases left between them. Germline V gene data show CDR1 as LGHDT and CDR2 as YNNKEL (reference sequence). The CDR3 spans 15 residues.

CDR3 coding DNA: TGTGCCAGCAGCGCCTTCGAGGAACAGGGTGTAGGGGACACTGAAGCTTTCTTT. Protein: CASSAFEEQGVGDTEAFF. The chain carries TRBV9 and TRBJ1-1, with D possibly TRBD1 on 6 matching bases. Deletions cut 3 bases from V and 3 bases from J, with 24 bases between. Germline CDR1 and CDR2: SGDLS and YYNGEE. This CDR3 spans 18 amino acids. Full variable domain (missing parts from reference TRBV9 and TRBJ1-1): DSGVTQTPKHLITATGQRVTLRCSPRSGDLSVYWYQQSLDQGLQFLIQYYNGEERAKGNILERFSAQQFPDLHSELNLSSLELGDSALYFCASSAFEEQGVGDTEAFFGQGTRLTVV.

V usage is TRBV19 and J usage is TRBJ1-5, with a tentative D call TRBD1 (5 bases). Trimming took 9 bases from V and 6 from J, leaving 15 bases between them. Germline CDR1 LNHDA, CDR2 SQIVND (reference sequence). The CDR3 is 13 amino acids. The CDR3, as DNA: TGTGCCAGCCAGGGAGGCAGTGGTCAGCCCCAGCATTTT. Its translation is CASQGGSGQPQHF.

This clone was observed a handful of times. The J gene is TRBJ2-4, the V gene TRBV2; D gene uncertain. Trimming removed 3 bases at V and 4 bases at J, with 1 base between. Per the germline V gene, CDR1 is SNHLY and CDR2 is FYNNEI. CDR3 length: 11 residues. Here the CDR3 DNA reads TGTGCCAGCAGTGAGAAAAACATTCAGTACTTC. Translated, it gives CASSEKNIQYF.

The chain couples TRBV6-6 to TRBJ2-7, with D perhaps TRBD1 (6 bases). The CDR3 sequence is 15 residues long. Between the trimmed V and J ends, which lost 0 bases and 3 bases, there was a span of 12 bases. Germline values: CDR1 MNHNY, CDR2 SVGAGI (reference sequence). CDR3 region: CASSYSDRPYYEQYF. The CDR3 nucleotides are TGTGCCAGCAGTTACTCGGACAGACCCTACTACGAGCAGTACTTC.

The J gene is TRBJ2-1, the V gene TRBV27; 11 nucleotides match TRBD2. With V trimmed by 5 bases and J by 5 bases, 11 bases remained unmatched. This CDR3 is 17 amino acids long. Per the germline V gene, CDR1 is MNHEY and CDR2 is SMNVEV (reference sequence). The CDR3 nucleotides read TGTGCCAGCAGTCCCCCCCGCGGGACTAGCGGACACAATGAGCAGTTCTTC. Translated, it gives CASSPPRGTSGHNEQFF.

This chain joins TRBV6-1 and TRBJ2-5, with 10 bases fitting TRBD2. Trimming at V came to 2 bases and at J to 3 bases, leaving 6 bases not matched to a gene. CDR3 size: 16 residues. Per the germline V gene, CDR1 is MNHNS and CDR2 is SASEGT. The CDR3 loop reads CASSEFLAGDEETQYF. CDR3 DNA: TGTGCCAGCAGTGAATTCCTAGCGGGAGACGAAGAGACCCAGTACTTC.

The chain combines TRBV27 with TRBJ2-7, with 9 bases lining up with TRBD1. CDR3 length: 13 residues. Germline loops: CDR1 MNHEY, CDR2 SMNVEV (reference sequence). V gave up 3 bases and J gave up 6 bases; unmatched junction bases: 3. The CDR3 here is CASSFSTGGEQYF. The CDR3 DNA follows: TGTGCCAGCAGTTTCTCGACAGGGGGCGAGCAGTACTTC.

V and J are TRBV18 and TRBJ2-2; D possibly corresponds to TRBD2 (5 bases). The length of the CDR3 is 17 residues. The ends were cut back, 0 bases at V and 4 bases at J, with 15 bases in the middle. The V gene's germline CDR1 is KGHSH and CDR2 LQKENI. CDR3 nucleotide sequence: TGTGCCAGCTCACCACCTGGTACGGGGATGGCCACCGGGGAGCTGTTTTTT. This codes for CASSPPGTGMATGELFF. Using reference TRBV18 and TRBJ2-2 for the parts outside the CDR3, the full variable domain is NAGVMQNPRHLVRRRGQEARLRCSPMKGHSHVYWYRQLPEEGLKFMVYLQKENIIDESGMPKERFSAEFPKEGPSILRIQQVVRGDSAAYFCASSPPGTGMATGELFFGEGSRLTVL.

This clone was seen only once. The chain recombines TRBV28 with TRBJ1-5; a weak D match, TRBD1 (5 bases). Germline CDR1 and CDR2: MDHEN and SYDVKM. This CDR3 has 16 amino acids. V lost 2 bases to trimming and J lost 2 bases, with 13 bases between them. The CDR3 region has the DNA TGTGCCAGCAGTTTACCCCAGGGAGTGGGCAATCAGCCCCAGCATTTT. It translates to CASSLPQGVGNQPQHF.

J is TRBJ2-2 and V is TRBV5-4, with 7 bases that match TRBD1. CDR1 SGHNT and CDR2 YYREEE come from the germline V gene (reference sequence). The V and J ends lost 3 bases and 6 bases, in that order; junction bases with no gene match: 14. CDR3 length: 17 amino acids. The CDR3 DNA reads as TGTGCCAGCAGCTCAACTGGGCAGGGGGAAAGATCCGGGGAGCTGTTTTTT. The encoded protein is CASSSTGQGERSGELFF.

The V call is TRBV4-1, the J call TRBJ1-4; no reliable D call. The germline CDR1 and CDR2 sequences are MGHRA and YSYEKL. The CDR3 contains 15 residues. V was clipped by 1 base and J by 4 bases, with 10 bases between them. The chain's CDR3 is CASSQVNGLNEKLFF. CDR3 DNA sequence: TGCGCCAGCAGCCAAGTGAACGGCCTTAATGAAAAACTGTTTTTT.

This clone has a single count. The chain has TRBV10-1 and TRBJ2-3, with D uncertain. Germline loops: CDR1 WNHNN, CDR2 SYGVQD (reference sequence). The CDR3 loop spans 15 amino acids. The V and J ends lost 3 bases and 0 bases respectively, with 10 bases between them. CDR3 amino acids: CASSEWRSSTDTQYF. The DNA for the CDR3 is TGCGCCAGCAGTGAATGGCGGTCTAGCACAGATACGCAGTATTTT.

The rearrangement links TRBV3-1 (or the pseudogene TRBV3-2) to TRBJ2-7; TRBD2 agrees at 10 bases. This CDR3 region has 15 residues. CDR1 is LGHDT, CDR2 YNNKEL, per germline (reference sequence). J gave up 9 bases and V 1 base, and 9 bases lay outside the gene matches. CDR3 protein: CASSQAPSGSEGQYF. The CDR3 coding sequence is TGTGCCAGCAGCCAAGCCCCTAGCGGGAGTGAGGGGCAGTACTTC.

The gene calls are TRBV2 and TRBJ1-4, with 7 bases aligning to TRBD1. The V segment lost 6 bases and the J segment 4 bases; nucleotides outside the gene matches: 8. Per the germline V gene, CDR1 is SNHLY and CDR2 is FYNNEI. This CDR3 comprises 15 residues. As DNA, the CDR3 is TGTGCCAGCAGGAGAGACAGGGCCGGTAATGAAAAACTGTTTTTT. Its translation is CASRRDRAGNEKLFF.

This rearrangement joins TRBV11-2 to TRBJ1-1, with 10 bases matching TRBD1. The CDR3 sequence is 14 residues long. The V and J ends lost 5 bases and 4 bases, in that order; junction bases with no gene match: 4. Germline V gene sequence: CDR1 SGHAT, CDR2 FQNNGV. CDR3 in amino acids: CASSDRGRVTEAFF. The CDR3 region has the DNA TGTGCCAGCAGCGACAGGGGGCGGGTCACTGAAGCTTTCTTT.

The chain links TRBV12-3 or TRBV12-4 to TRBJ1-6; 8 bases match TRBD1. This CDR3 has 13 amino acids. V lost 3 bases and J lost 10; bases outside the gene matches: 2. In nucleotides, the CDR3 is TGTGCCAGCAGTTTGACAGGGGCCTCACCCCTCCACTTT. Amino acid sequence: CASSLTGASPLHF.